This T cell receptor (beta chain) derives from a study of naive and memory T cell subsets. Study observations and caveats: Especially in CD8 cells, naive repertoires contained a few larger clonotypes, possibly CD45RA-re-expressing memory cells.

In the case of this clonotype: Its antigen is undetermined.

The beta constant-region primer was an equimolar mix of two oligonucleotides covering TRBC1 and TRBC2. Four rounds of PCR amplified the ligated cDNA using nested alpha and beta constant-region primers plus SP2. MiXCR was run by TCRdb on the UMI-ligation and nested PCR reads, yielding one entry per CDR3 protein. This table has approximately 140,000 distinct CDR3 sequences, over 20% appearing once. Specimen: naive CD4+ T cells from blood. The receptor was derived from a human donor in good health.

The chain's CDR3 is CSVEDLSGSGTQQETQYF. Written as DNA, the CDR3 is TGCAGCGTTGAAGATCTATCGGGTAGCGGGACCCAGCAAGAGACCCAGTACTTC. The genes are TRBV29-1 and TRBJ2-5; 8 bases are a match to TRBD2. The V gene end was trimmed by 0 bases and the J gene end by 2 bases; junction bases not matched to a gene: 14. There are 18 residues in the CDR3. The V gene's germline CDR1 is SQVTM and CDR2 ANQGSEA.